Shown below are 30 T cell receptor beta chains from a single sample sequenced in a study of CD8 T cells in ankylosing spondylitis. TCRdb called the 5' RACE reads again in MiXCR, with one record for every CDR3 protein. The data show fewer than 250,000 distinct CDR3 sequences, with around 32% seen just once and about 4.2% held by the top ten. Sequencing was done on a sample of blood, either unsorted or a sorted T cell fraction (not recorded which). The receptors derive from a male donor with ankylosing spondylitis or in good health (not recorded which).

The chain links TRBV7-2 to TRBJ2-5; 11 bases are a match to TRBD2. Germline lookup yields CDR1 SGHTA and CDR2 FQGNSA. This CDR3 has 17 residues. Trimming removed 5 bases from V and 0 bases from J; junction bases left unmatched: 8. The CDR3 nucleotides read TGTGCCAGCAGCCGTTTAGCGGGGGGGGAGTACCAAGAGACCCAGTACTTC. Its protein is CASSRLAGGEYQETQYF.

CDR3 in amino acids: CASSLAGEDTQYF. In DNA form, the CDR3 reads TGTGCCAGCAGCTTAGCGGGGGAGGATACGCAGTATTTT. The gene calls are TRBV7-2 and TRBJ2-3; D tentatively fits TRBD1 or TRBD2 (5 bases each). The V end lost 0 bases, the J end lost 6 bases, and 7 bases lay between the germline ends. There are 13 residues in the CDR3. Germline V gene sequence: CDR1 SGHTA, CDR2 FQGNSA.

The chain joins TRBV10-1 to TRBJ2-2; D is possibly TRBD1 or TRBD2 (5 bases each). The CDR3 totals 12 residues. Between the trimmed V and J ends, which lost 8 bases and 6 bases, there was a span of 10 bases. Per germline, CDR1 WNHNN and CDR2 SYGVQD (reference sequence). In DNA, the CDR3 is TGCGCCAGCGGGGGTCACGCCGGGGAGCTGTTTTTT. This sequence encodes CASGGHAGELFF.

The rearrangement uses TRBV5-1 and TRBJ2-5; D call uncertain. Germline CDR1 SGHRS, CDR2 YFSETQ. The CDR3 runs 15 residues. V gave up 2 bases and J gave up 2 bases, with 13 bases separating them. For the CDR3, the DNA is TGCGCCAGCAGCTTTGGCCACGCGTCTCAAGAGACCCAGTACTTC. This gives the protein CASSFGHASQETQYF.

The rearrangement links TRBV12-3 or TRBV12-4 to TRBJ2-3; no clear D. V was clipped by 3 bases and J by 4 bases, with 8 bases between them. The CDR3 is 13 amino acids. CDR3 bases: TGTGCCAGCAGTTTCCTCGGTGCAGATACGCAGTATTTT. This translates into CASSFLGADTQYF.

The J gene is TRBJ1-4, the V gene TRBV11-2; D is ambiguous. Germline V gene sequence: CDR1 SGHAT, CDR2 FQNNGV. The V end lost 4 bases, the J end lost 0 bases, and 18 bases lay between the germline ends. The CDR3 has 18 residues. DNA for the CDR3: TGTGCCAGCAGCTACACGGGTCGTGGATTTGCAACTAATGAAAAACTGTTTTTT. Translation: CASSYTGRGFATNEKLFF.

This clonotype was counted a few times. The genes are TRBV29-1 and TRBJ2-5; a possible D gene is TRBD1 (5 bases). In germline, CDR1 is SQVTM, CDR2 ANQGSEA. The CDR3 has 13 residues. V lost 1 base and J 1 base, leaving 7 bases between the germline ends. This chain's CDR3 is CSVEGQRQETQYF. CDR3 sequence (DNA): TGCAGCGTTGAAGGACAGCGCCAAGAGACCCAGTACTTC.

The CDR3 DNA sequence: TGTGCCAGCAGCCCCCGTAACATCCAAGAGACCCAGTACTTC. Amino acids: CASSPRNIQETQYF. The chain combines TRBV11-2 with TRBJ2-5; no clear D. The V and J ends lost 5 bases and 1 base respectively, with 11 bases between them. The germline V gene has CDR1 SGHAT and CDR2 FQNNGV. The CDR3 length is 14 residues.

The chain carries TRBV29-1 and TRBJ1-2, with a possible D match to TRBD1 (5 bases). The ends were cut back, 6 bases at V and 7 bases at J, with 9 bases in the middle. This CDR3 spans 10 amino acids. CDR1 SQVTM and CDR2 ANQGSEA come from the germline V gene. In nucleotides, the CDR3 is TGCAGCGTAGATCAGGGTGGCTACACCTTC. Translated: CSVDQGGYTF.

This clonotype has only a few counts. The J gene is TRBJ1-6, the V gene TRBV20-1, with unresolved D. The V and J ends lost 2 bases and 5 bases respectively, with 10 bases between them. The CDR3 is 14 amino acids. CDR1 DFQATT and CDR2 SNEGSKA come from the germline V gene (reference sequence). The CDR3 region is CSARSWADNSPLHF. CDR3 bases: TGCAGTGCTAGAAGTTGGGCAGATAATTCACCCCTCCACTTT.

This rearrangement joins TRBV28 to TRBJ2-5, with a possible D match to TRBD2 (6 bases). Germline CDR1 MDHEN, CDR2 SYDVKM. With 10 bases removed from V and 3 bases from J, the gap between germline ends came to 12 bases. The CDR3 runs to 12 residues. CDR3 region: CAITSPKETQYF. CDR3 sequence (DNA): TGTGCCATTACTAGCCCCAAAGAGACCCAGTACTTC.

V is TRBV6-4 and J is TRBJ2-6; TRBD1 might be the D (5 bases). This CDR3 comprises 14 residues. The germline gives CDR1 MRHNA, CDR2 SNTAGT. In nucleotides, the CDR3 is TGTGCTGGGGAAGGGGCCTCTGGGGCCAACGTCCTGACTTTC. It specifies CAGEGASGANVLTF.

The genes are TRBV7-8 and TRBJ2-1; unclear D gene. The germline V gene has CDR1 SGHVS and CDR2 FQNEAQ. This CDR3 has 14 amino acids. Trimming pared 5 bases from V and 0 bases from J, leaving 8 bases between. The CDR3: CASSPKSSYNEQFF. CDR3 in DNA: TGTGCCAGCAGCCCCAAGAGCTCCTACAATGAGCAGTTCTTC.

This clonotype was seen a handful of times. The rearrangement uses TRBV20-1 and TRBJ2-7; D may be TRBD1 or TRBD2 (5 bases each). The ends were cut back, 5 bases at V and 1 base at J, with 12 bases in the middle. This CDR3 has 13 residues. The germline CDR1 and CDR2 sequences are DFQATT and SNEGSKA (reference sequence). CDR3 in amino acids: CSAPSRESYEQYF. The CDR3 DNA reads TGCAGTGCTCCATCCAGGGAGTCCTACGAGCAGTACTTC.

V is TRBV3-1 and J is TRBJ2-3; the D gene is possibly TRBD1 (5 bases). The V and J ends lost 4 bases and 9 bases respectively, with 17 bases between them. Germline V CDR1 and CDR2: LGHDT, YNNKEL (reference sequence). The CDR3 is 14 amino acids. As DNA, the CDR3 is TGTGCCAGCAGCCGGAATACAGCCCCAGGGACGCAGTATTTT. It codes for CASSRNTAPGTQYF.

This clonotype was picked up a small number of times. The chain recombines TRBV20-1 with TRBJ1-2, with TRBD1 matching over 7 bases. The trim removed 4 bases at V and 6 bases at J, leaving 8 bases unmatched. Per germline, CDR1 DFQATT and CDR2 SNEGSKA (reference sequence). This CDR3 is 13 amino acids long. CDR3 amino acids: CSATPTGKHGYTF. DNA of the CDR3: TGCAGTGCTACCCCGACAGGGAAACATGGCTACACCTTC.

This rearrangement joins TRBV5-5 to TRBJ2-5; D call uncertain. The germline V gene has CDR1 SGHKS and CDR2 YYEKEE (reference sequence). The CDR3 has 14 amino acids. Trimming shortened V by 2 bases and J by 0 bases, and 8 bases separated the two germline ends. The CDR3 protein is CASSFKMNQETQYF. The CDR3 coding sequence is TGTGCCAGCAGCTTTAAGATGAACCAAGAGACCCAGTACTTC.

This clonotype was observed a few times. The CDR3 region has the DNA TGTGCCAGCAGGGGGACAGCTGAACCCTCTGGAAACACCATATATTTT. Translated, it gives CASRGTAEPSGNTIYF. The rearrangement uses TRBV12-3 or TRBV12-4 and TRBJ1-3, with 7 bases identical to TRBD1. Unmatched junction bases numbered 8, after V lost 6 bases and J lost 0 bases. This CDR3 has 16 amino acids.

This clonotype showed up just a few times. DNA for the CDR3: TGTGCCAGCAGTTTAGGACAGGGGACCTATGGCTACACCTTC. Its translation is CASSLGQGTYGYTF. The chain carries TRBV12-3 or TRBV12-4 and TRBJ1-2, with 8 nucleotides matching TRBD1. Trimming removed 1 base from V and 4 bases from J; junction bases left unmatched: 2. The CDR3 covers 14 residues.

This clonotype appeared a few times. This chain uses TRBV29-1 with TRBJ2-7, with 7 bases matching TRBD1. This CDR3 has 12 amino acids. After removal of 4 bases from V and 6 bases from J, the junction contained 6 bases not matched to a gene. In germline, CDR1 is SQVTM, CDR2 ANQGSEA. The CDR3, as DNA: TGCAGCGTTGTGGACAGGCGTCCCGAGCAGTACTTC. This encodes CSVVDRRPEQYF.

The chain links TRBV12-3 or TRBV12-4 to TRBJ1-5; 9 nucleotides align to TRBD1. Trimming at V came to 3 bases and at J to 12 bases, leaving 21 bases not matched to a gene. There are 18 residues in the CDR3. CDR3 coding DNA: TGTGCCAGCAGTTTTCAGTTTAGGGACAGGGATACCCCCTGGGGCCAGCATTTT. The encoded protein is CASSFQFRDRDTPWGQHF.

The V call is TRBV4-1, the J call TRBJ2-5; D call uncertain. Per the germline V gene, CDR1 is MGHRA and CDR2 is YSYEKL. Deletions cut 1 base from V and 7 bases from J, with 10 bases between. This CDR3 region has 13 residues. The CDR3 here is CASSQVNGGTQYF. CDR3 bases: TGCGCCAGCAGCCAAGTCAACGGCGGGACCCAGTACTTC.

This clonotype appeared a few times. The V and J genes are TRBV29-1 and TRBJ2-1; D is ambiguous. CDR1 and CDR2 (germline): SQVTM, ANQGSEA. The CDR3 loop spans 11 amino acids. The V gene lost 7 bases and the J gene lost 4 bases, with 8 bases spanning the gap. CDR3 amino acids: CSGGWYNEQFF. The CDR3 DNA sequence: TGCAGCGGCGGCTGGTACAATGAGCAGTTCTTC.

The rearrangement uses TRBV7-9 and TRBJ2-7; weak D call: TRBD1 (5 bases). V was pared by 5 bases and J by 0 bases, with 11 bases between. CDR1 SEHNR and CDR2 FQNEAQ come from the germline V gene (reference sequence). This CDR3 region has 14 residues. CDR3 nucleotide sequence: TGTGCCAGCAGCCTCCCGGACAACTCCTACGAGCAGTACTTC. The encoded protein is CASSLPDNSYEQYF.

The chain uses TRBV7-9 and TRBJ2-5; 8 bases fit TRBD2. V dropped 5 bases and J dropped 0; count of bases not matched to a gene: 8. Germline values: CDR1 SEHNR, CDR2 FQNEAQ (reference sequence). The CDR3 consists of 16 residues. CDR3 bases: TGTGCCAGCAGCCCATCAGGCGGGGGGTACCAAGAGACCCAGTACTTC. Its protein product is CASSPSGGGYQETQYF.

This chain connects TRBV7-8 to TRBJ2-7; TRBD1 aligns across 10 bases. CDR3 length equals 15 residues. The germline V gene encodes CDR1 SGHVS and CDR2 FQNEAQ. The junction had 3 bases not matched to a gene; V was cut back by 1 base and J by 3 bases. The CDR3 loop reads CASSLGTGGRYEQYF. DNA of the CDR3: TGTGCCAGCAGCTTAGGGACAGGGGGACGCTACGAGCAGTACTTC.

The chain is built from TRBV29-1 and TRBJ1-2; 8 bases are a match to TRBD1. The V gene's germline CDR1 is SQVTM and CDR2 ANQGSEA. The CDR3 extends over 14 amino acids. V dropped 4 bases and J dropped 4; count of bases not matched to a gene: 8. The chain's CDR3 is CSVGSTGAGYGYTF. The CDR3 DNA reads TGCAGCGTTGGGTCGACAGGGGCTGGCTATGGCTACACCTTC.

The rearrangement links TRBV5-1 to TRBJ2-1; possibly TRBD1 or TRBD2 for D (7 bases each). V was cut by 8 bases and J by 0 bases, with 24 bases left in between. Germline CDR1 reads SGHRS; CDR2 reads YFSETQ. This CDR3 region has 18 residues. The CDR3 reads CASQGGLFLSSSYNEQFF. CDR3 in DNA: TGCGCCAGTCAGGGGGGACTATTCCTATCGAGCTCCTACAATGAGCAGTTCTTC.

This clonotype was seen a handful of times. The chain recombines TRBV20-1 with TRBJ1-5, with no clear D. This CDR3 comprises 16 residues. CDR1 is DFQATT and CDR2 is SNEGSKA in the germline V gene (reference sequence). V lost 4 bases and J 2 bases, leaving 18 bases between the germline ends. CDR3 nucleotide sequence: TGCAGTGCTAAGGCAGTTGCCCCTCGGGGCAATCAGCCCCAGCATTTT. It yields the protein CSAKAVAPRGNQPQHF.

This rearrangement joins TRBV7-9 to TRBJ2-7; D might be TRBD2 (5 bases). Germline V gives CDR1 SEHNR, CDR2 FQNEAQ (reference sequence). The CDR3 totals 13 residues. Trimming pared 8 bases from V and 3 bases from J, leaving 14 bases between. CDR3 amino acids: CASRAAWGYEQYF. CDR3 in DNA: TGTGCCAGCCGAGCGGCGTGGGGCTACGAGCAGTACTTC.